Listed here are 26 T cell receptor beta chains from one sample, sequenced in a study of vaccination effects on CD4 cells after COVID-19. Their recognized antigens are unknown. Viral peptide pools were used in the ViraFEST assay to expand antigen-specific CD4+ T cells, and sequencing came afterward. Cultured cells yielded isolated CD4+ T cells after around 9 days. All study participants received two doses of BNT162b2 or mRNA-1273 vaccine. Assay used: immunoSEQ multiplex PCR; TCRdb lists only in-frame clones, some missing. The sample consists of approximately 30,000 clones, around 80% of them appearing once. The sequences come from CD4+ T cells from PBMCs cultured with HCoV-NL63 spike peptides, collected after COVID-19 vaccination. Receptors originate from a human donor who received a COVID-19 vaccine. Some clones in this sample may be carry-over from other donors' samples.

This CDR3 is CSSTVQGYGEKLFF. CDR3 DNA sequence: TGCAGTTCCACCGTACAGGGGTATGGTGAAAAACTGTTTTTT. The V and J genes are TRBV29-1 and TRBJ1-4, with TRBD1 matching 7 bases. This CDR3 comprises 14 residues. Germline V lookup: CDR1 SQVTM, CDR2 ANQGSEA.

The chain has TRBV7-3 and TRBJ2-7, with D hard to call. Deletions cut 3 bases from V and 4 bases from J, with 10 bases between. The CDR3 consists of 13 residues. In germline, CDR1 is SGHTA, CDR2 FQGTGA. The CDR3 reads CASSFSRNYEQYV. DNA of the CDR3: TGTGCCAGCAGCTTTTCACGGAATTACGAGCAGTACGTC.

The CDR3 protein is CASRGQGNTGELFF. As DNA, the CDR3 is TGTGCCAGCAGAGGACAGGGGAACACCGGGGAGCTGTTTTTT. The V gene is TRBV6-5, the J gene TRBJ2-2; 8 nucleotides agree with TRBD1. V lost 6 bases, J lost 1 base, and 1 base stayed unmatched. This CDR3 spans 14 amino acids. CDR1 is MNHEY and CDR2 is SVGAGI in the germline V gene.

This clone appeared once. This chain joins TRBV9 and TRBJ2-5; tentatively, D is TRBD1 or TRBD2 (5 bases each). Germline assignment: CDR1 SGDLS and CDR2 YYNGEE. The germline V and J ends were trimmed by 4 bases and 5 bases, with 21 bases remaining between them. The CDR3 is made up of 16 amino acids. The CDR3 region is CASSILGTEKGETQYF. The CDR3, as DNA: TGTGCCAGCAGCATATTAGGGACGGAAAAAGGGGAGACCCAGTACTTC.

This sequence joins TRBV12-3 or TRBV12-4 and TRBJ1-5, with TRBD1 as a possible D gene (5 bases). With 6 bases removed from V and 4 bases from J, the gap between germline ends came to 10 bases. The CDR3 contains 13 residues. CDR3 sequence reads: CASSRDRNQPQHF. CDR3 bases: TGTGCCAGCAGCCGCGACAGAAATCAGCCCCAGCATTTT.

V and J are TRBV18 and TRBJ1-2; 8 bases are a match to TRBD1. V trimming: 3 bases; J trimming: 0 bases; junction bases outside the gene matches: 9. Per the germline V gene, CDR1 is KGHSH and CDR2 is LQKENI. The CDR3 consists of 17 residues. CDR3 DNA sequence: TGTGCCAGCTCACCCCTCCCTGGACAGGGTTCTAACTATGGCTACACCTTC. Translation gives CASSPLPGQGSNYGYTF.

The chain is built from TRBV24-1 and TRBJ2-3, with 8 bases aligning to TRBD1. The CDR3 extends over 14 amino acids. V was pared by 5 bases and J by 6 bases, with 6 bases of the junction left unmatched. Germline CDR1 KGHDR, CDR2 SFDVKD. Here the CDR3 DNA reads TGTGCCACCAGTGGGTCAGGGGGCGAGGATACGCAGTATTTT. It encodes CATSGSGGEDTQYF.

In this sample, this clone turned up a few times. The chain's CDR3 is CASSSRTGGKETQYF. The CDR3 nucleotides read TGTGCCAGCAGCTCGAGGACAGGTGGGAAAGAGACCCAGTACTTC. V is TRBV7-2 and J is TRBJ2-5; 7 bases are a match to TRBD1. This CDR3 has 15 residues. After removal of 4 bases from V and 3 bases from J, the junction contained 8 bases not matched to a gene. Germline CDR1 SGHTA, CDR2 FQGNSA.

The gene calls are TRBV4-1 and TRBJ1-2; tentatively, D is TRBD1 (5 bases). Germline values: CDR1 MGHRA, CDR2 YSYEKL. Trimming pared 2 bases from V and 1 base from J, leaving 14 bases between. The CDR3 loop spans 16 amino acids. This CDR3 is CASSQPTGTVNYGYTF. As DNA, the CDR3 is TGCGCCAGCAGCCAACCCACCGGGACGGTTAACTATGGCTACACCTTC.

The V and J genes are TRBV6-1 and TRBJ1-6; 7 nucleotides match TRBD1. Germline V gene lookup returns CDR1 MNHNS and CDR2 SASEGT. Unmatched junction bases numbered 6, after V lost 3 bases and J lost 10 bases. This CDR3 region has 14 residues. For the CDR3, the DNA is TGTGCCAGCAGTGAGATAGGGGGCCGATCACCCCTCCACTTT. Translating it yields CASSEIGGRSPLHF.

The CDR3 reads CASSSSYQPQHF. Written as DNA, the CDR3 is TGTGCCAGCAGTAGTTCCTATCAGCCCCAGCATTTT. The J gene is TRBJ1-5, the V gene TRBV28; D is unresolved. In germline, CDR1 is MDHEN, CDR2 SYDVKM. Trimming took 5 bases from V and 5 from J, leaving 7 bases between them. CDR3 length equals 12 residues.

This rearrangement joins TRBV28 to TRBJ2-5; D not certain. There are 12 residues in the CDR3. V was clipped by 3 bases and J by 2 bases, with 4 bases between them. Germline CDR1 and CDR2: MDHEN and SYDVKM. Here the CDR3 reads CASSLLQETQYF. CDR3 nucleotides: TGTGCCAGCAGTTTGTTACAAGAGACCCAGTACTTC. The whole variable domain, remainder taken from reference TRBV28 and TRBJ2-5, is DVKVTQSSRYLVKRTGEKVFLECVQDMDHENMFWYRQDPGLGLRLIYFSYDVKMKEKGDIPEGYSVSREKKERFSLILESASTNQTSMYLCASSLLQETQYFGPGTRLLVL.

This chain joins TRBV5-5 and TRBJ2-3; tentative D call: TRBD2 (6 bases). V was pared by 5 bases and J by 9 bases, with 19 bases between. This CDR3 has 14 residues. Germline loops: CDR1 SGHKS, CDR2 YYEKEE (reference sequence). The CDR3 here is CASSDRSGLNTQYF. The CDR3 DNA reads TGTGCCAGCAGTGATAGGTCGGGACTGAACACGCAGTATTTT.

The chain is built from TRBV3-1 (or the pseudogene TRBV3-2) and TRBJ2-1; 12 nucleotides line up with TRBD2. J gave up 15 bases and V 6 bases, and 6 bases lay outside the gene matches. The V gene's germline CDR1 is LGHDT and CDR2 YNNKEL (reference sequence). The CDR3 is 12 residues long. CDR3 nucleotide sequence: TGTGCCAGCAGGGCTAGCGGGGGGGCCTCGTTCTTC. Its translation: CASRASGGASFF.

This sequence joins TRBV24-1 and TRBJ2-7; 7 bases line up with TRBD1. This CDR3 is built from 13 residues. The junction had 11 bases not matched to a gene; V was cut back by 11 bases and J by 5 bases. Germline CDR1 KGHDR, CDR2 SFDVKD. The CDR3 protein is CARLHDRVHEQYV. For the CDR3, the DNA is TGTGCCAGGTTGCATGACAGGGTCCACGAGCAGTACGTC.

This clone was seen a single time. This rearrangement joins TRBV29-1 to TRBJ2-3; no firm D call. The ends were cut back, 3 bases at V and 4 bases at J, with 11 bases in the middle. This CDR3 region has 13 residues. Germline V gives CDR1 SQVTM, CDR2 ANQGSEA. The CDR3 bases are TGCAGCGTTGACCAAGGGTTTGCAGATACGCAGTATTTT. Amino acid sequence: CSVDQGFADTQYF.

The chain recombines TRBV6-4 with TRBJ2-2, with D tentatively TRBD1 (6 bases). Germline CDR1 is MRHNA and CDR2 is SNTAGT. This CDR3 spans 13 amino acids. The ends were cut back, 10 bases at V and 4 bases at J, with 13 bases in the middle. The CDR3 DNA follows: TGTGCCACCCTCCCCAGGGGCACCGGGGAGCTGTTTTTT. This encodes CATLPRGTGELFF.

The chain couples TRBV18 to TRBJ2-1; 9 bases are a match to TRBD2. CDR1 and CDR2 (germline): KGHSH, LQKENI. Trimming cost V 3 bases and J 6 bases; bases outside gene matches: 6. The CDR3 loop spans 15 amino acids. The CDR3 is CASSPVAGAPNEQFF. In nucleotides, the CDR3 is TGTGCCAGCTCACCGGTAGCGGGGGCTCCCAATGAGCAGTTCTTC.

The genes are TRBV7-3 and TRBJ2-3; 8 bases map to TRBD1. Unmatched junction bases numbered 8, after V lost 2 bases and J lost 4 bases. This CDR3 is 16 amino acids long. Germline assignment: CDR1 SGHTA and CDR2 FQGTGA. This chain's CDR3 is CASSLSGTGLADTQYF. CDR3 coding DNA: TGTGCCAGCAGCTTATCAGGGACAGGTCTGGCAGATACGCAGTATTTT.

The V gene is TRBV4-1, the J gene TRBJ2-2; a possible D gene is TRBD2 (6 bases). V dropped 0 bases and J dropped 5 bases, with 19 bases sitting between them. Germline CDR1 reads MGHRA; CDR2 reads YSYEKL. The CDR3 sequence is 18 residues long. In nucleotides, the CDR3 is TGCGCCAGCAGCCAAGAAAGGTTTGGGCTAGCGCTTACCGGGGAGCTGTTTTTT. Translated, it gives CASSQERFGLALTGELFF.

The chain couples TRBV7-2 to TRBJ2-3, with D unclear. Germline-derived CDR1 and CDR2 are SGHTA and FQGNSA. The CDR3 length is 13 residues. Trimming left V 5 bases short and J 5 bases short, with 11 bases between. CDR3 in amino acids: CASSPLWGDTQYF. In nucleotides, the CDR3 is TGTGCCAGCAGCCCCCTGTGGGGAGATACGCAGTATTTT.

V usage is TRBV6-5 and J usage is TRBJ1-2, with a possible D match to TRBD1 (5 bases). The V end lost 8 bases, the J end lost 4 bases, and 14 bases lay between the germline ends. The CDR3 loop spans 13 amino acids. CDR1 is MNHEY and CDR2 is SVGAGI in the germline V gene. CDR3 in amino acids: CASSRGYRYGYTF. CDR3 bases: TGTGCCAGCTCGCGGGGCTACCGCTATGGCTACACCTTC.

The rearrangement links TRBV21-1 to TRBJ1-2. TRBV21-1 is a recognized pseudogene. CDR3 length equals 13 residues. Here the CDR3 DNA reads TGTGCCAGCAGCACCCCCGCTAACTATGGCTACACCTTC. Protein sequence: CASSTPANYGYTF.

The V gene is TRBV27, the J gene TRBJ1-2; maybe TRBD1 (5 bases). In germline, CDR1 is MNHEY, CDR2 SMNVEV (reference sequence). V lost 5 bases to trimming and J lost 6 bases, with 10 bases between them. The CDR3 consists of 12 residues. The CDR3 loop is CASSIQADGYTF. The CDR3 DNA follows: TGTGCCAGCAGTATACAGGCGGATGGCTACACCTTC.

The rearrangement joins TRBV24-1 to TRBJ2-4, with D possibly being TRBD2 (6 bases). This CDR3 region has 13 residues. Germline V gene sequence: CDR1 KGHDR, CDR2 SFDVKD. V was pared by 7 bases and J by 8 bases, with 14 bases between. CDR3 coding DNA: TGTGCCACCAGCTTTGGAGGCGGGGACATTCAGTACTTC. The encoded protein is CATSFGGGDIQYF.

This chain connects TRBV5-1 to TRBJ2-7; D possibly corresponds to TRBD1 (6 bases). The CDR3 has 13 amino acids. V was cut by 0 bases and J by 3 bases, with 7 bases left in between. CDR1 SGHRS and CDR2 YFSETQ come from the germline V gene. The CDR3 DNA reads TGCGCCAGCAGCTTGGGACAGGACTACGAGCAGTACGTC. Amino acid sequence: CASSLGQDYEQYV.